The sequence of this T cell receptor (beta chain) was determined in a study of OX40 agonist ivuxolimab in advanced cancers. In terms of the full investigation: Ivuxolimab was an agonistic, fully human IgG2 monoclonal antibody directed against OX40 (CD134), a costimulatory receptor. The paper covers the monotherapy dose-escalation part of the phase I ivuxolimab trial, which included N of about 56 patients. Three dose-escalation patients achieved partial responses, one with hepatocellular carcinoma and two with cutaneous melanoma. Of the approximately 54 dose-escalation patients, hepatocellular carcinoma was present in about 20, melanoma in around 15, renal cell carcinoma in 9 and head and neck cancer in 9. Intravenous ivuxolimab was administered to patients every 2 weeks at six dose levels: 0.01, 0.1, 0.3, 1.5, 3 and 10 mg/kg. Prior anti-PD-1, anti-PD-L1 or anti-CTLA-4 therapy was permitted, and about 40% of dose-escalation patients had received checkpoint inhibitors. A male proportion of roughly 80% and a mean age of approximately 55 years, ranging from about 20 to 85, were recorded for the dose-escalation cohort. Peripheral TCRbeta sequencing aimed to test whether ivuxolimab altered TCR sequence diversity and caused clonal T-cell expansion.

What the study reported, not specific to this receptor: After ivuxolimab, CD8+ T cells had more expanded clones than CD4+ T cells on average. At doses of 0.1 to 3.0 mg/kg, clonal expansion of both CD4+ and CD8+ T cells in blood was seen between baseline and week 6. Which antigens the clonally expanded peripheral T cells were specific for was not determined. Low levels of normalized T-cell clonal expansion were also seen in some patients who did not respond. Partial responders in the 0.1-3.0 mg/kg groups had among the lowest normalized peripheral clonal expansion, especially among CD8+ T cells.

Germline trimming amounts to 3 bases on V and 1 base on J, with 4 as the count of junction bases outside the gene matches. The germline V gene (reference sequence) supplies CDR1 MNHEY and CDR2 SMNVEV. Inclusive of the bounding cysteine and phenylalanine, the CDR3 is 15 residues long. Of all the DNA, just the CDR3 is kept, 45 bases in frame from base 1. Genomic DNA was isolated from the sorted cells so that the TCRbeta CDR3 region could be sequenced. The immunoSEQ Assay was used for sequencing of TCRbeta CDR3 regions. Imported from immuneACCESS, the table was reduced by TCRdb to in-frame sequences with V and J called. These copies leave out some clones; in studies compared against another copy, an unresolved V gene accounts for under half, and the cause of the remainder is not known. The sample yields approximately 70,000 clones; 90% were counted once. The top ten hold more than 0.45% of the sample.

Regarding this clone: There is no known antigen for this receptor. Base qualities are not provided; no much larger clone lies one nucleotide away.

The trial excluded patients who had a history of autoimmune disease or were on systemic immunosuppression. In every dose cohort, peripheral blood was drawn for TCR sequencing at baseline, cycle 4 day 1, and cycle 7 day 1. Samples came from an open-label, multicenter, first-in-human phase I dose-escalation trial of ivuxolimab. The trial enrolled adults with locally advanced or metastatic head and neck squamous cell, hepatocellular, melanoma or renal cell carcinoma. Before TCR sequencing, CD4+ T cells and CD8+ T cells from peripheral blood were sorted into separate populations. This receptor chain uses TRBV27 and TRBJ2-5; 8 bases in the middle match TRBD1. The receptor was isolated from an adult with an advanced solid tumor such as melanoma, head and neck, liver or kidney cancer. The specimen was CD4+ or CD8+ T cells sorted from blood, collected in a trial of the OX40 agonist ivuxolimab. The encoded CDR3 is CASSFWGQAQETQYF. The DNA sequence follows: TGTGCCAGCAGTTTTTGGGGACAGGCCCAAGAGACCCAGTACTTC.